These 16 T cell receptor beta chains share one sample of origin, sequenced in a study of response to subunit inactivated influenza vaccine. TCRdb re-called the RT-PCR reads through MiXCR, storing one row per CDR3 protein. The table includes hundreds of thousands of distinct CDR3 sequences, around 25% detected once. This sample comprised CD4+ T cells sorted from PBMCs, obtained 5 days after vaccination. The receptor set was obtained from a man aged 50-59 years who received an inactivated influenza vaccine.

This chain joins TRBV20-1 and TRBJ2-3; D is uncertain. There are 12 residues in the CDR3. Germline CDR1 is DFQATT and CDR2 is SNEGSKA (reference sequence). CDR3 protein: CSGTVFEDTQYF. The CDR3 coding sequence is TGCAGCGGAACTGTGTTTGAAGATACGCAGTATTTT.

The sample holds one count of this clonotype. This chain connects TRBV24-1 to TRBJ1-2; maybe TRBD1 (6 bases). Trimming shortened V by 3 bases and J by 8 bases, and 12 bases separated the two germline ends. The length of the CDR3 is 13 residues. Germline CDR1 reads KGHDR; CDR2 reads SFDVKD. The CDR3 protein is CATSDQGLEGYTF. The DNA of the CDR3 is TGTGCCACCAGTGATCAGGGGCTTGAAGGCTACACCTTC.

The rearrangement links TRBV6-1 to TRBJ2-1, with D possibly TRBD1 on 6 matching bases. The V end lost 6 bases, the J end lost 4 bases, and 16 bases lay between the germline ends. The CDR3 contains 15 residues. Germline loops: CDR1 MNHNS, CDR2 SASEGT. CDR3 in DNA: TGTGCCAGCAGGGTGGGGACACCCGATTACAATGAGCAGTTCTTC. Translated: CASRVGTPDYNEQFF.

V is TRBV4-2 and J is TRBJ2-1, with D perhaps matching TRBD2 (6 bases). The CDR3 consists of 17 residues. V was trimmed by 0 bases and J by 0 bases, leaving 12 bases between them. Germline V gene sequence: CDR1 LGHNA, CDR2 YNFKEQ. CDR3 loop: CASSQEVAGSSYNEQFF. In DNA, the CDR3 is TGTGCCAGCAGCCAAGAGGTGGCGGGGAGCTCCTACAATGAGCAGTTCTTC.

This clonotype has a count of ten or more. The V and J genes are TRBV12-3 or TRBV12-4 and TRBJ2-1; 9 bases align to TRBD2. This CDR3 is built from 15 residues. The junction had 7 bases not matched to a gene; V was cut back by 6 bases and J by 4 bases. For the CDR3, the DNA is TGTGCCAGCAGCAGCGCTAGCGGGGCTTACAATGAGCAGTTCTTC. This translates into CASSSASGAYNEQFF.

The rearrangement links TRBV7-9 to TRBJ2-1, with 10 bases that match TRBD2. J lost 2 bases, V lost 7 bases, and 5 bases had no gene match. Germline V gene data show CDR1 as SEHNR and CDR2 as FQNEAQ (reference sequence). The CDR3 is 15 residues long. This CDR3 reads CASTPLAGAYNEQFF. The CDR3 nucleotides read TGTGCCAGCACCCCTCTAGCGGGAGCCTACAATGAGCAGTTCTTC.

The chain is built from TRBV4-2 and TRBJ2-3; D is unclear. The CDR3 is made up of 13 amino acids. The germline V and J ends were trimmed by 4 bases and 4 bases, with 9 bases remaining between them. Germline CDR1 LGHNA, CDR2 YNFKEQ. CDR3 protein: CASSPLDPDTQYF. For the CDR3, the DNA is TGTGCCAGCAGCCCCTTGGACCCAGATACGCAGTATTTT.

There are a few counts of this clonotype. The chain links TRBV2 to TRBJ2-1; D ambiguous. Germline assignment: CDR1 SNHLY and CDR2 FYNNEI. Between the trimmed V and J ends, which lost 6 bases and 10 bases, there was a span of 16 bases. The CDR3 has 13 residues. The CDR3 DNA reads as TGTGCCAGCAGCCGGCTGGTCATGTTAGAGCAGTTCTTC. This codes for CASSRLVMLEQFF.

This chain joins TRBV6-1 and TRBJ1-3; possible D gene TRBD1, 5 bases. Germline V gene data show CDR1 as MNHNS and CDR2 as SASEGT. V lost 5 bases and J lost 8, with 16 bases in between. This CDR3 has 14 amino acids. The CDR3 loop reads CASSPTGRGDTIYF. CDR3 DNA sequence: TGTGCCAGCAGTCCCACCGGGAGAGGGGACACCATATATTTT.

The V call is TRBV28, the J call TRBJ1-6; D may be TRBD1 (6 bases). CDR1 MDHEN and CDR2 SYDVKM come from the germline V gene. The CDR3 loop spans 13 amino acids. Trimming shortened V by 8 bases and J by 7 bases, and 12 bases separated the two germline ends. This CDR3 is CASWDNSNSPLHF. The CDR3 nucleotides read TGTGCCAGCTGGGACAATTCCAATTCACCCCTCCACTTT.

As to this clonotype: The germline gene is not matched at one end of the junction; a read error may be the cause. V usage is TRBV11-1 and J usage is TRBJ2-1; D unresolved. Germline lookup yields CDR1 SGHAT and CDR2 FQDESV (reference sequence). The CDR3 contains 18 residues. This CDR3 is CACSHPRDTESSYNEQFF. CDR3 nucleotides: TGTGCCTGCAGTCATCCCCGAGATACGGAAAGCTCCTACAATGAGCAGTTCTTC.

The sample holds a few counts of this clonotype. The chain employs TRBV10-1 and TRBJ2-5; D gene uncertain. V shed 0 bases and J shed 2 bases, with 7 bases lying between them. CDR1 and CDR2 from the germline V gene are WNHNN and SYGVQD (reference sequence). This CDR3 has 14 residues. CDR3 in amino acids: CASSESVSQETQYF. CDR3 nucleotide sequence: TGCGCCAGCAGTGAGTCTGTGAGTCAAGAGACCCAGTACTTC.

J is TRBJ2-5 and V is TRBV29-1; 10 positions agree with TRBD2. The CDR3 contains 17 residues. Trimming cost V 5 bases and J 7 bases; bases outside gene matches: 19. Germline V lookup: CDR1 SQVTM, CDR2 ANQGSEA. The CDR3 protein is CSVSGGALAGDGRTQYF. CDR3 DNA sequence: TGCAGCGTTTCCGGCGGGGCTCTAGCGGGGGACGGGCGGACCCAGTACTTC.

V gene TRBV20-1 combines with J gene TRBJ2-1; 13 bases are shared with TRBD2. Germline values: CDR1 DFQATT, CDR2 SNEGSKA (reference sequence). The trim removed 2 bases at V and 7 bases at J, leaving 17 bases unmatched. This CDR3 is 19 amino acids long. This chain's CDR3 is CSARLGSFTGLAGINEQFF. Written as DNA, the CDR3 is TGCAGTGCTAGATTGGGCAGTTTCACGGGACTAGCGGGGATAAATGAGCAGTTCTTC.

This chain connects TRBV6-5 to TRBJ2-2; 7 bases are a match to TRBD1. V lost 8 bases to trimming and J lost 9 bases; unmatched junction nucleotides: 3. Germline lookup yields CDR1 MNHEY and CDR2 SVGAGI. CDR3 length equals 11 residues. This CDR3 reads CASPRGWELFF. CDR3 in DNA: TGTGCCAGCCCCAGGGGGTGGGAGCTGTTTTTT.

This chain uses TRBV18 with TRBJ2-7; D may correspond to TRBD1 or TRBD2 (5 bases each). Germline CDR1 and CDR2: KGHSH and LQKENI. V lost 3 bases, J lost 6 bases, and 9 bases lay in between. The CDR3 covers 12 residues. The CDR3 region is CASSPGTGEQYF. The CDR3 DNA sequence: TGTGCCAGCTCACCGGGGACCGGCGAGCAGTACTTC.